These T cell receptor beta chains were read from a single sample in a study of blood T cell repertoires in COVID-19. Using immunoSEQ multiplex PCR, the repertoire was profiled, and TCRdb retains in-frame clones only, with some absent. Of 200,000 to 300,000 clones listed, less than 90% were seen once; the top ten hold under 2%. The sequenced sample was peripheral blood. All receptors come from a man aged 25-45 years with active or convalescent COVID-19. The CDR3 runs from the conserved cysteine through the conserved F or W. A D gene is named only where the DNA matches it firmly. The size field is filled for only some rows; it gives once, few, many or a size class.

TRBV4-2	TRBJ2-7	TRBD1	NA	TGTGCCAGCAGCCAGAACAGGGGTTCTCTCTACGAGCAGTACTTC	CASSQNRGSLYEQYF
TRBV5-1	TRBJ1-2	NA	NA	TGCGCCAGCAGCTTAGCAGGGTATGGCTACACCTTC	CASSLAGYGYTF
TRBV7-9	TRBJ2-7	TRBD1	NA	TGTGCCAGCAGCTTGCCGGACAGGGTGCACGAGCAGTACTTC	CASSLPDRVHEQYF
TRBV29-1	TRBJ1-5	NA	NA	TGCAGCGTTCAGTCAGGGGACAGCAATCAGCCCCAGCATTTT	CSVQSGDSNQPQHF
TRBV6-1	TRBJ1-1	NA	few	TGTGCCAGCAGTGAATACGCGGAAGCTTTCTTT	CASSEYAEAFF
TRBV4-2	TRBJ1-5	NA	NA	TGTGCCAGCAGCCAAGAGTTGTTAGGAACAGGGCATCAGCCCCAGCATTTT	CASSQELLGTGHQPQHF
TRBV5-1	TRBJ1-2	NA	NA	TGCGCCAGCAGCTCTTCAGGGGACTATGGCTACACCTTC	CASSSSGDYGYTF
TRBV9	TRBJ1-3	NA	NA	TGTGCCAGCACCCTGGGGGGTGGCGGAAACACCATATATTTT	CASTLGGGGNTIYF
TRBV5-5	TRBJ1-2	NA	NA	TGTGCCAGCAGCTTATCTGCCGGTGGCTACACCTTC	CASSLSAGGYTF
TRBV3-1/TRBV3-2	TRBJ2-5	TRBD2	NA	TGTGCCAGCAGCCAACTAGCGGGGGGGGAGACTAAAGAGACCCAGTACTTC	CASSQLAGGETKETQYF
TRBV19	TRBJ1-1	NA	NA	TGTGCCAGTAGTATAGCGTCCGGGACTGAAGCTTTCTTT	CASSIASGTEAFF
TRBV5-4	TRBJ2-3	TRBD1	NA	TGTGCCAGCAGCTTAGGGACAGGGGGAGATACGCAGTATTTT	CASSLGTGGDTQYF
TRBV5-1	TRBJ2-1	NA	NA	TGCGCCAGCAGAACACAGACCTCCTACAATGAGCAGTTCTTC	CASRTQTSYNEQFF
TRBV20-1	TRBJ2-7	NA	NA	TGCAGTGCTAGTAGTTTGAGGGCCCCTGGCTACGAGCAGTACTTC	CSASSLRAPGYEQYF
TRBV7-9	TRBJ2-2	NA	NA	TGTGCCAGCAGCACAAGCGCGACCGGGGAGCTGTTTTTT	CASSTSATGELFF
TRBV19	TRBJ1-5	NA	few	TGTGCCAGTAGTATTGGTTCGGGGTTTAGCAATCAGCCCCAGCATTTT	CASSIGSGFSNQPQHF
TRBV7-6	TRBJ1-3	NA	few	TGTGCCAGCAGCCTCACTGAAACCGCCTCTGGAAACACCATATATTTT	CASSLTETASGNTIYF
TRBV4-3	TRBJ2-1	NA	NA	TGCGCCAGCAGCCAAATATATCCTTTACAGGGAGCGGTGCAGTTCTTC	CASSQIYPLQGAVQFF
TRBV5-1	TRBJ1-1	NA	NA	TGCGCCAGCAGCTATTCGGGGTCGGCTGAAGCTTTCTTT	CASSYSGSAEAFF
TRBV9	TRBJ2-1	TRBD2	NA	TGTGCCAGCAGCGTAGCACTAGCGGGGATCAATGAGCAGTTCTTC	CASSVALAGINEQFF
TRBV7-2	TRBJ2-1	TRBD1	NA	TGTGCCAGCAGCTTTCTAAGGACAGGGGGGGATGAGCAGTTCTTC	CASSFLRTGGDEQFF
TRBV4-3	TRBJ1-1	NA	NA	TGCGCCAGCAGCCCCCATAGAGGGCGTAGGACTGAAGCTTTCTTT	CASSPHRGRRTEAFF
TRBV5-1	TRBJ2-3	NA	NA	TGCGCCAGCAGTTACACAGATACGCAGTATTTT	CASSYTDTQYF
TRBV19	TRBJ1-2	TRBD1	NA	TGTGCCAGTAGTAGACCGGGACAGGGTGTTGGAGGCTACACCTTC	CASSRPGQGVGGYTF
TRBV18	TRBJ1-3	NA	once	TGTGCCAGCTCACCACCTAACGGGGGAAACACCATATATTTT	CASSPPNGGNTIYF
TRBV5-1	TRBJ2-1	TRBD2	NA	TGCGCCAGCAGCCGTAGCGGGGGCAGCAATGAGCAGTTCTTC	CASSRSGGSNEQFF
TRBV19	TRBJ1-3	TRBD1	NA	TGTGCCAGTAGTATCCTGGGACAGCGTAGTGGAAACACCATATATTTT	CASSILGQRSGNTIYF
TRBV11-3	TRBJ2-3	NA	NA	TGTGCCAGCAGCTTAGGACTGCGTAATCAAGATACGCAGTATTTT	CASSLGLRNQDTQYF
TRBV13	TRBJ1-6	NA	NA	TGTGCCAGCAGCTTATCCAGGGGTGGTTCACCCCTCCACTTT	CASSLSRGGSPLHF
TRBV30	TRBJ1-1	TRBD1	NA	TGTGCCTGGAGTGCGCAGGGGGTGACTGAAGCTTTCTTT	CAWSAQGVTEAFF
TRBV11-2	TRBJ1-3	NA	NA	TGTGCCAGCAGCTTAAACGCAGGCTCTGGAAACACCATATATTTT	CASSLNAGSGNTIYF
TRBV3-1/TRBV3-2	TRBJ2-3	TRBD2	once	TGTGCCAGCAGCCAGACTAGCGGGGGGGAAGTCACTAGCACAGATACGCAGTATTTT	CASSQTSGGEVTSTDTQYF
TRBV18	TRBJ2-5	NA	NA	TGTGCCAGCTCACCCATCCAAGAGACCCAGTACTTC	CASSPIQETQYF
TRBV7-9	TRBJ2-1	TRBD2	NA	TGTGCCAGCAGCCCGAGAGGACTAGCGGGGACCTACAATGAGCAGTTCTTC	CASSPRGLAGTYNEQFF
TRBV7-3	TRBJ1-1	TRBD1	NA	TGTGCCAGCAGTACACAGGGGGCCCAGGGGGCTGAAGCTTTCTTT	CASSTQGAQGAEAFF
TRBV15	TRBJ2-1	TRBD1	NA	TGTGCCACCAGCTGGGACAGGGCGGTGGAGCAGTTCTTC	CATSWDRAVEQFF
TRBV5-6	TRBJ1-6	TRBD1	NA	TGTGCCAGCAGCCCAACAGGGGGCGCGGGGACTAATTCACCCCTCCACTTT	CASSPTGGAGTNSPLHF
TRBV2	TRBJ2-7	NA	NA	TGTGCCAGCAGTGAAGTCTACGACAGCTACGAGCAGTACTTC	CASSEVYDSYEQYF
TRBV21-1	TRBJ1-6	NA	NA	TGTGCCAGCGGGACAGGGGTATCACCCCTCCACTTT	CASGTGVSPLHF
TRBV12-5	TRBJ1-1	NA	NA	TGTGCTAGTGGTTCTCCCAAGGACAGCATGAACACTGAAGCTTTCTTT	CASGSPKDSMNTEAFF
TRBV6-4	TRBJ2-1	TRBD2	many	TGTGCCAGCAGTGTCGCTAGCGGGGGGTCAAATGAGCAGTTCTTC	CASSVASGGSNEQFF
TRBV4-2	TRBJ1-4	TRBD1	NA	TGTGCCAGCAGCCAAGGGGACAGTAATGAAAAACTGTTTTTT	CASSQGDSNEKLFF
TRBV4-1	TRBJ2-7	NA	medium-sized	TGCGCCAGCAGCCAAGGTCGACGCAGCGGGTACGAGCAGTACTTC	CASSQGRRSGYEQYF
TRBV6-5	TRBJ2-7	TRBD2	NA	TGTGCCAGCAGGCTAAGCGGGGGGTCCTACGAGCAGTACTTC	CASRLSGGSYEQYF
TRBV20-1	TRBJ1-4	NA	few	TGCAGTGCTATCTTCGGGGAAAAACTGTTTTTT	CSAIFGEKLFF
TRBV2	TRBJ2-1	TRBD2	once	TGTGCCAGCAGTGTCACCCACCAAGGACTAGCGGGGGCCAGCTACAATGAGCAGTTCTTC	CASSVTHQGLAGASYNEQFF
TRBV19	TRBJ2-1	TRBD1	NA	TGTGCCAGTAGTACTCGAGGGACAGATAAATACAATGAGCAGTTCTTC	CASSTRGTDKYNEQFF
TRBV12-3/TRBV12-4	TRBJ2-7	NA	NA	TGTGCCAGCAGGGGACACGGAGTGGACGAGCAGTACTTC	CASRGHGVDEQYF
TRBV7-9	TRBJ1-1	NA	NA	TGTGCCAGCAGCTTACAGAACACTGAAGCTTTCTTT	CASSLQNTEAFF
TRBV10-2	TRBJ2-2	NA	NA	TGCGCCAGCACCAAGGGGAGGCCCGGGGAGCTGTTTTTT	CASTKGRPGELFF
TRBV6-5	TRBJ1-1	NA	once	TGTGCCAGCAGTCTTACTTTGGGGGGATCTGAAGCTTTCTTT	CASSLTLGGSEAFF
TRBV21-1	TRBJ2-7	NA	NA	TGTGCCAGCAGCAAATATCGAGCCCCAGGGTTCTACGAGCAGTACTTC	CASSKYRAPGFYEQYF
TRBV5-1	TRBJ2-1	TRBD2	NA	TGCGCCAGCAGCTTGGGGCTAGCGGGGGGAAATGAGCAGTTCTTC	CASSLGLAGGNEQFF
TRBV21-1	TRBJ2-3	NA	NA	TGTGCCAGCAACCCTCGGGAGGCAGATACGCAGTATTTT	CASNPREADTQYF
TRBV7-8	TRBJ1-5	NA	once	TGTGCCAGCAGCTTCAACAATCAGCCCCAGCATTTT	CASSFNNQPQHF
TRBV10-2	TRBJ1-2	NA	NA	TGCGCCAGCAGTGATCCGACAGGTCCACGAGACCGCTATGGCTACACCTTC	CASSDPTGPRDRYGYTF
TRBV5-6	TRBJ2-1	NA	NA	TGTGCCAGCAGCTTGGCGCGGGGGCAGAATGAGCAGTTCTTC	CASSLARGQNEQFF
TRBV6-6	TRBJ1-2	NA	NA	TGTGCCAGCAGTGGATCCCCAACGACAGGATGGAACTATGGCTACACCTTC	CASSGSPTTGWNYGYTF
TRBV18	TRBJ2-3	TRBD1	NA	TGTGCCAGCTCAGTCGGACAGGGCCCCGCAGATACGCAGTATTTT	CASSVGQGPADTQYF